This entry lists 23 T cell receptor beta chains sequenced from one sample in a study of cytomegalovirus exposure and HLA in healthy donors. Researchers ran the PCR with 60 Vbeta and 13 Jbeta primers. Clones were read by immunoSEQ multiplex PCR, and TCRdb kept only the in-frame ones, dropping some. This sample has 120,000 or so clones, with just over 15% found just once. The sequenced sample consisted of PBMCs. These receptor sequences come from a young woman in good health and CMV-seronegative.

This clone has more than one count but fewer than ten. The chain carries TRBV28 and TRBJ1-2; TRBD1 aligns across 7 bases. V lost 4 bases to trimming and J lost 2 bases; unmatched junction nucleotides: 7. This CDR3 is built from 15 residues. Germline lookup yields CDR1 MDHEN and CDR2 SYDVKM. CDR3 sequence: CASSSPQGGNYGYTF. In DNA form, the CDR3 reads TGTGCCAGCAGTTCGCCCCAAGGGGGCAACTATGGCTACACCTTC.

The chain recombines TRBV28 with TRBJ1-5; 9 bases match TRBD1. Per germline, CDR1 MDHEN and CDR2 SYDVKM. The CDR3 length is 15 residues. Losses at the gene ends were 5 bases for V and 6 bases for J; bases not matched to a gene: 8. CDR3 residues: CASSLDGTGLQPQHF. The CDR3 DNA is TGTGCCAGCAGTCTCGACGGGACAGGGCTTCAGCCCCAGCATTTT.

This clone was counted a few times. The V call is TRBV28, the J call TRBJ1-5; 8 bases align to TRBD1. J gave up 4 bases and V 7 bases, and 15 bases lay outside the gene matches. The germline V gene encodes CDR1 MDHEN and CDR2 SYDVKM. The CDR3 consists of 17 residues. The chain's CDR3 is CASKRLDDRGPNQPQHF. The CDR3 DNA follows: TGTGCCAGCAAACGCCTTGATGACAGGGGCCCGAATCAGCCCCAGCATTTT.

This clone was detected a few times. V and J are TRBV21-1 and TRBJ1-6. TRBV21-1 is marked as a pseudogene. The length of the CDR3 is 17 residues. The CDR3, as DNA: TGTGCCAGCATCCGACCCGGGACTCCGAGGGTGAATTCACCCCTCCACTTT. Translating gives CASIRPGTPRVNSPLHF.

This clone was counted between two and nine times. The chain combines TRBV6-5 with TRBJ2-7; 7 nucleotides match TRBD1. Germline V CDR1 and CDR2: MNHEY, SVGAGI. The junction had 7 bases not matched to a gene; V was cut back by 5 bases and J by 6 bases. The CDR3 spans 13 residues. CDR3 nucleotides: TGTGCCAGCAGTCAGGACAGGTACGGCGAGCAGTACTTC. This sequence encodes CASSQDRYGEQYF.

The CDR3 region has the DNA TGTGCCAGCAGCCAAGCTGTCACAGATACGCAGTATTTT. This sequence encodes CASSQAVTDTQYF. The V gene is TRBV14, the J gene TRBJ2-3; unclear D gene. The V gene's germline CDR1 is SGHDN and CDR2 FVKESK. The length of the CDR3 is 13 residues. V gave up 1 base and J gave up 2 bases, with 4 bases separating them.

In its sample, this clone was seen a few times. The J gene is TRBJ1-2, the V gene TRBV7-2; TRBD1 is a possible D gene (5 bases). With 1 base removed from V and 4 bases from J, the gap between germline ends came to 16 bases. From germline, CDR1 is SGHTA and CDR2 FQGNSA. This CDR3 spans 16 amino acids. CDR3: CASSLGGQGEIYGYTF. The DNA of the CDR3 is TGTGCCAGCAGCTTAGGGGGCCAGGGCGAAATCTATGGCTACACCTTC.

The chain recombines TRBV5-1 with TRBJ1-2, with D uncertain. CDR3 length: 12 residues. Trimming took off 2 bases at V and 7 bases at J, with 9 bases between the two ends. CDR1 is SGHRS and CDR2 is YFSETQ in the germline V gene. The DNA of the CDR3 is TGCGCCAGCAGCTTCAGCGGTTCTGGCTACACCTTC. Its translation: CASSFSGSGYTF.

This clone was observed a few times. The V and J genes are TRBV5-1 and TRBJ1-4; perhaps TRBD1 as D (5 bases). The length of the CDR3 is 16 residues. Germline lookup yields CDR1 SGHRS and CDR2 YFSETQ. V gave up 0 bases and J gave up 3 bases, with 12 bases separating them. The DNA of the CDR3 is TGCGCCAGCAGCTTGGTGGGGTCGGGGGCTAATGAAAAACTGTTTTTT. Residues: CASSLVGSGANEKLFF.

This clone was counted between two and nine times. The chain employs TRBV29-1 and TRBJ1-2, with D perhaps matching TRBD1 (5 bases). Trimming shortened V by 6 bases and J by 8 bases, and 13 bases separated the two germline ends. CDR1 is SQVTM and CDR2 is ANQGSEA in the germline V gene. CDR3 length: 11 residues. CDR3 sequence reads: CSVPQGRGYTF. DNA of the CDR3: TGCAGCGTGCCGCAGGGAAGGGGCTACACCTTC.

V is TRBV7-9 and J is TRBJ1-1; D call uncertain. CDR3 length equals 12 residues. Germline CDR1 reads SEHNR; CDR2 reads FQNEAQ (reference sequence). The germline V and J ends were trimmed by 2 bases and 4 bases, with 5 bases remaining between them. The CDR3 protein is CASSLISTEAFF. As DNA, the CDR3 is TGTGCCAGCAGCTTAATTAGCACTGAAGCTTTCTTT.

This clone was seen many times. The rearrangement links TRBV4-2 to TRBJ2-7, with D perhaps TRBD2 (6 bases). Trimming stripped 0 bases from V and 0 bases from J, with 9 bases between. From germline, CDR1 is LGHNA and CDR2 YNFKEQ. This CDR3 has 15 amino acids. The CDR3 loop is CASSQDRGSSYEQYF. In DNA, the CDR3 is TGTGCCAGCAGCCAAGATCGGGGGAGCTCCTACGAGCAGTACTTC.

J is TRBJ2-3 and V is TRBV5-1, with a tentative D call TRBD1 (5 bases). With 4 bases removed from V and 2 bases from J, the gap between germline ends came to 8 bases. Germline V CDR1 and CDR2: SGHRS, YFSETQ. The CDR3 spans 13 residues. As DNA, the CDR3 is TGCGCCAGCAGCCGACAGTACACAGATACGCAGTATTTT. Translated, it gives CASSRQYTDTQYF.

This clone was detected many times. This chain connects TRBV5-8 to TRBJ1-3, with 7 positions matching TRBD1. This CDR3 is built from 15 residues. Germline V lookup: CDR1 SGHTS, CDR2 YDEGEE. Trimming at V came to 4 bases and at J to 0 bases, leaving 4 bases not matched to a gene. The CDR3 loop reads CASSIGTVSGNTIYF. The CDR3 region has the DNA TGTGCCAGCAGCATCGGGACAGTCTCTGGAAACACCATATATTTT. Full variable domain (rest looked up from reference TRBV5-8 and TRBJ1-3): EAGVTQSPTHLIKTRGQQATLRCSPISGHTSVYWYQQALGLGLQFLLWYDEGEERNRGNFPPRFSGRQFPNYSSELNVNALELEDSALYLCASSIGTVSGNTIYFGEGSWLTVV.

V usage is TRBV15 and J usage is TRBJ2-7; no definite D call. The CDR3 contains 14 residues. Trimming cost V 0 bases and J 5 bases, with 11 bases left between them. The V gene's germline CDR1 is LNHNV and CDR2 YYDKDF (reference sequence). CDR3 coding DNA: TGTGCCACCAGCAGAGATCCCCGGCGGAACGAGCAGTACTTC. Translation: CATSRDPRRNEQYF.

The CDR3, as DNA: TGTGCCAGCAGCTTGGGGGGCGGGAGGGCCGGTGAGCAGTTCTTC. Translating gives CASSLGGGRAGEQFF. The J gene is TRBJ2-1, the V gene TRBV5-4, with 9 bases matching TRBD2. V lost 0 bases to trimming and J lost 9 bases; unmatched junction nucleotides: 7. The CDR3 consists of 15 residues. The germline gives CDR1 SGHNT, CDR2 YYREEE (reference sequence).

This clone was seen a handful of times. The chain carries TRBV2 and TRBJ2-3; 7 positions agree with TRBD2. The ends lost 7 bases at V and 3 bases at J; junction bases unmatched: 7. CDR1 and CDR2 (germline): SNHLY, FYNNEI. CDR3 length: 14 residues. In nucleotides, the CDR3 is TGTGCCAGCACGAGGGAGGGCTCAACAGATACGCAGTATTTT. It is translated as CASTREGSTDTQYF.

This chain's CDR3 is CASSLVLAGGQDTQYF. CDR3 DNA sequence: TGTGCCAGCAGCTTGGTCTTAGCGGGGGGGCAAGATACGCAGTATTTT. The J gene is TRBJ2-3, the V gene TRBV5-4, with 11 bases identical to TRBD2. From germline, CDR1 is SGHNT and CDR2 YYREEE (reference sequence). V lost 0 bases, J lost 5 bases, and 5 bases stayed unmatched. The CDR3 is made up of 16 amino acids.

The genes are TRBV5-1 and TRBJ2-3, with TRBD1 identical over 7 bases. This CDR3 contains 14 residues. The J segment lost 6 bases and the V segment lost 6 bases, leaving 10 bases of the junction unmatched. Germline CDR1 and CDR2: SGHRS and YFSETQ. The CDR3 DNA is TGCGCCAGCACCCCGGGACAGAGTTTCGATACGCAGTATTTT. It yields the protein CASTPGQSFDTQYF.

This clone came up a few times. The chain links TRBV4-1 to TRBJ1-1; no definite D call. Germline CDR1 is MGHRA and CDR2 is YSYEKL. The CDR3 has 13 amino acids. V was clipped by 4 bases and J by 11 bases, with 17 bases between them. The CDR3: CASSPTNGRPAFF. CDR3 bases: TGCGCCAGCAGCCCCACTAACGGCCGTCCGGCTTTCTTT.

In its sample, this clone was seen a few times. The chain links TRBV30 to TRBJ1-5, with D hard to call. Looked up from germline, CDR1 is GTSNPN and CDR2 is SVGIG (reference sequence). The CDR3 is 13 amino acids. Trimming took 1 base from V and 12 from J, leaving 16 bases between them. The CDR3 loop is CAWSGLGASIQHF. For the CDR3, the DNA is TGTGCCTGGAGTGGTCTGGGAGCCTCGATCCAGCATTTT.

This chain links TRBV18 with TRBJ2-2, with TRBD2 matching over 7 bases. This CDR3 is built from 14 residues. Trimming took 6 bases from V and 1 from J; bases not matched to a gene: 2. CDR1 and CDR2 (germline): KGHSH, LQKENI. DNA of the CDR3: TGTGCCAGCTCGGCTAGCGGGAACACCGGGGAGCTGTTTTTT. It yields the protein CASSASGNTGELFF. The whole variable domain, remainder taken from reference TRBV18 and TRBJ2-2, is NAGVMQNPRHLVRRRGQEARLRCSPMKGHSHVYWYRQLPEEGLKFMVYLQKENIIDESGMPKERFSAEFPKEGPSILRIQQVVRGDSAAYFCASSASGNTGELFFGEGSRLTVL.

The V gene is TRBV6-4, the J gene TRBJ1-5, with 9 bases lining up with TRBD1. From germline, CDR1 is MRHNA and CDR2 SNTAGT. The CDR3 loop spans 18 amino acids. V dropped 11 bases and J dropped 0; count of bases not matched to a gene: 17. CDR3 DNA sequence: TGTGCCCGACTAGACCGGGACAGGGACGATTATAGCAATCAGCCCCAGCATTTT. It translates to CARLDRDRDDYSNQPQHF.